The 3 T cell receptor beta chains in this list originate from one sample, sequenced in a study of blood T cells in healthy people across ages. A J-beta primer mix and a sample-barcoded 5' primer were used in a second PCR of roughly 6 to 12 cycles. TCRdb reprocessed the 5' RACE reads via MiXCR and lists one record per CDR3 protein. The data contain approximately 1.5 million distinct CDR3 sequences, approximately 39% of them seen just once; the ten biggest clones take up around 4%. The sequenced sample consisted of blood. Receptors originate from a woman aged 18-29 years in good health.

The CDR3 DNA sequence: TGTGCCAGCAGCTTAGCAATGGGATCCAACTATGGCTACACCTTC. This sequence encodes CASSLAMGSNYGYTF. This rearrangement joins TRBV11-2 to TRBJ1-2; no definite D call. V lost 1 base and J lost 2, with 11 bases in between. This CDR3 has 15 residues. Germline loops: CDR1 SGHAT, CDR2 FQNNGV.

The rearrangement links TRBV19 to TRBJ2-7; perhaps TRBD1 as D (6 bases). Between the trimmed V and J ends, which lost 8 bases and 7 bases, there was a span of 15 bases. Per the germline V gene, CDR1 is LNHDA and CDR2 is SQIVND (reference sequence). The CDR3 contains 12 residues. As DNA, the CDR3 is TGTGCCAGTTATCTACAGGGTAAAGAGCAGTACTTC. It yields the protein CASYLQGKEQYF.

V and J are TRBV7-2 and TRBJ2-7; perhaps TRBD1 as D (6 bases). The germline V gene encodes CDR1 SGHTA and CDR2 FQGNSA. The CDR3 is 15 residues long. With 2 bases removed from V and 5 bases from J, the gap between germline ends came to 16 bases. CDR3 nucleotides: TGTGCCAGCAGCTTATCGGGGACATACTGGGACGAGCAGTACTTC. Translating gives CASSLSGTYWDEQYF.